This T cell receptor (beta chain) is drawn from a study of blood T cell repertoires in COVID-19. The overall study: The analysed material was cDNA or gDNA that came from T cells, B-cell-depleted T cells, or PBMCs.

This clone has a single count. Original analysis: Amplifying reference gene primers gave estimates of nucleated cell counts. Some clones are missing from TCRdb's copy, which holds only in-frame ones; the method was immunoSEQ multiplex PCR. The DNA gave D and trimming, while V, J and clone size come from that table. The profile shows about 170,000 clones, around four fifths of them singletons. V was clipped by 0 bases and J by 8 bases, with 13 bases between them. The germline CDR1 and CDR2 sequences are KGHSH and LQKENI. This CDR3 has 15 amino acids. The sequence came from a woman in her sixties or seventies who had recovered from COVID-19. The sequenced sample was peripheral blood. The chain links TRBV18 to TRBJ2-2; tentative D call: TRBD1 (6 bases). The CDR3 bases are TGTGCCAGCTCACCACCGAGTGGGGACAAAGGGGAGCTGTTTTTT. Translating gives CASSPPSGDKGELFF.